Sequencing of this TCR beta chain was carried out in a study of cytomegalovirus exposure and HLA in healthy donors. Whole-study results and caveats: Usually a TCR sequence was rare, but some public TCRs were found in many donors.

In this sample, this clone turned up a few times. Its antigen is unidentified. With 4 bases clipped from V and 11 bases from J, the junction kept 8 bases outside the gene matches. This CDR3 region has 12 residues. Germline CDR1 SGHNT, CDR2 YYREEE (reference sequence). Assay used: immunoSEQ multiplex PCR; TCRdb lists only in-frame clones, some missing. Altogether 160,000 or so clones are present, roughly 84% being singletons, with the ten largest covering 10%. Sequences were obtained from PBMCs. The clonotype originates from a man aged 25-40 years in good health and CMV-seropositive. The J gene is TRBJ1-1, the V gene TRBV5-4; 7 positions match TRBD1. Written as DNA, the CDR3 is TGTGCCAGCAGCCCAAGACAGGGTGAGGCTTTCTTT. Translated, it gives CASSPRQGEAFF.